The source of this TCR beta chain is a study of blood T cell repertoires in COVID-19. The J segment lost 4 bases and the V segment lost 4 bases, leaving 4 bases of the junction unmatched. Germline V CDR1 and CDR2: SGHDT, YYEEEE. The CDR3 has 13 amino acids. Authors' data handling: Reference gene primer amplification gave estimated nucleated cell counts. Clones were read by immunoSEQ multiplex PCR, and TCRdb kept only the in-frame ones, dropping some. The V and J calls and the clone size are those of that table, but D and trimming were determined from the DNA. This repertoire shows over 70,000 clones, roughly four fifths found once; its top ten account for about 10%.

The receptor was isolated from a man in his sixties with acute or convalescent COVID-19. The chain uses TRBV5-6 and TRBJ1-2; 7 bases are shared with TRBD1. The sequenced sample consisted of peripheral blood. CDR3 DNA sequence: TGTGCCAGCAGCGGGGGACAGTTCTATGGCTACACCTTC. This encodes CASSGGQFYGYTF.